This TCR beta chain comes out of a study of PD-L1 blockade in urothelial cancer (dated by TCRdb to 2017 to 2019). About the investigation overall: Therapy was started at some point between 2013 and 2015 for all patients, and atezolizumab 1,200 mg was administered intravenously every 3 weeks. About 85% of the 29 patients were identified as males with urothelial cancer of bladder origin, and a prior smoking history was reported by 18 of 29 patients. An ECOG performance status of 0 or 1 was recorded for the patients, and 0 to 3 prior chemotherapy regimens had been received by the patients. Blood samples were analyzed at two time points: 3 weeks after treatment start (second dose) and 6 weeks after treatment start. Blood samples gave a median of 141,255 T cells and approximately 80,000 unique TCRs, with a median clonality of around 0.074. An exploratory multi-omic analysis was conducted of the somatic, immune and clinical correlates of response to PD-L1 blockade with atezolizumab in urothelial cancer. Pretreatment tumor samples and matched peripheral blood, collected serially before and after atezolizumab treatment, underwent TCR sequencing. Durable clinical benefit was defined as a progression-free survival longer than 6 months, and TCR features were additionally tested against progression-free survival and overall survival. In the same patients who had TCR sequencing, pretreatment tumors also underwent whole exome sequencing and RNA sequencing. Fewer than ten patients reached durable clinical benefit, while 20 to 25 patients did not. Pretreatment blood TCR-seq was available for around 29 patients, at least one posttreatment blood collection was obtained for around 24 patients, and tumor TCR-seq was available for around 24 patients.

Overall results and qualifications from the work: Greater expansion of tumor-associated TCR clones in peripheral blood 3 weeks after the start of treatment was observed in patients with durable benefit (n of about 21, p = 0.022). Because the sample size was small (n ≈ 30) and many exploratory analyses were performed, the results are intended to be hypothesis-generating. Improved progression-free and overall survival was associated with having pretreatment peripheral blood TCR clonality below the median.

V lost 5 bases and J lost 0 bases; the stretch between them is 13 bases long. Reading the germline V gene (reference sequence) gives CDR1 MNHNY and CDR2 SVGAGI. Its CDR3 holds 15 amino acids, cysteine through phenylalanine. Only the CDR3 part of the read is kept: 45 bases, read in frame from the first base. With regard to this clone: Its antigen is not yet known. Base qualities are not recorded, but no much larger clone differs from it by a single base.

A cohort of approximately 31 patients with locally advanced or metastatic urothelial carcinoma, treated at Memorial Sloan Kettering on a trial protocol, was included. Peripheral blood mononuclear cells were collected from each patient pretreatment and during treatment, giving between 1 and 8 total time points per patient. The Qiagen DNeasy Blood extraction kit was used to purify genomic DNA from total PBMCs and tumor samples. PBMCs were collected pretreatment and during treatment, and were isolated and stored as previously described. To estimate absolute template abundance from read counts, synthetic TCR analog templates were spiked into each PCR. The immunoSEQ assay used bias-controlled V and J gene primers to amplify TCRbeta CDR3 regions from genomic DNA. Sequencing of rearranged TCRbeta segments was performed at approximately 20X coverage. The paper's processing steps were these. Clustering was used to correct sequencing errors, and CDR3s were annotated against IMGT to assign V, D and J genes. Out-of-frame and stop-codon sequences were excluded, and only productive TCRbeta rearrangements were used in downstream analyses. Clonality was calculated as one minus the Shannon entropy normalized by the log of the number of unique productive sequences. Clones differing between time points or between blood and tumor were identified by Fisher's exact test with Benjamini-Hochberg correction at adjusted p below 0.01. Held by TCRdb, this immuneACCESS table contains in-frame sequences only and omits some clones. Under half of the omission traces to an unresolved V gene where checked; the cause of the rest is unknown. The V and J calls and clone size come from that table; D and trimming were worked out from the DNA. Counted in this sample were roughly 24,000 clones; roughly 90% of them appeared once. In total, the top ten clones hold approximately 30% of the sample.

The sequence was obtained from a man aged 55-75 years with urothelial cancer. The sequencing here drew on PBMCs, taken around atezolizumab (anti-PD-L1) treatment. This chain joins TRBV6-6 to TRBJ1-1; possibly the D gene is TRBD1, per 6 matching bases. The sequenced DNA: TGTGCCAGCAGTCCAAGGGGGGGCTTGAACACTGAAGCTTTCTTT. This gives the protein CASSPRGGLNTEAFF.